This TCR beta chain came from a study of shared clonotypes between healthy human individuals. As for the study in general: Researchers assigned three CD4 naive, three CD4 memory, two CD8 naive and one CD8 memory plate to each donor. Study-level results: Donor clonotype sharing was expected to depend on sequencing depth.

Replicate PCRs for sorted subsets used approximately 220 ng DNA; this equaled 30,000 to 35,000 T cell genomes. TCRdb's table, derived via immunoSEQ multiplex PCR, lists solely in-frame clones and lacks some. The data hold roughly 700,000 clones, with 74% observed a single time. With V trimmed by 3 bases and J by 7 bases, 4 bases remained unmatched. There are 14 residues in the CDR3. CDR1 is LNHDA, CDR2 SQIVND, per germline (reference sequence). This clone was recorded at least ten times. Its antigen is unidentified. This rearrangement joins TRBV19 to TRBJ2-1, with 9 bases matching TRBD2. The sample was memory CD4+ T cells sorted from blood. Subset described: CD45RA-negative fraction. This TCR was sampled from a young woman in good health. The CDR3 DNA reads TGTGCCAGTAGTATTTCCCTAGCGGGGAATGAGCAGTTCTTC. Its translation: CASSISLAGNEQFF.